This TCR beta chain was sequenced during a study of blood T cell repertoires in COVID-19. About the study: The cDNA or gDNA used as material had been derived from T cells, B-cell-depleted T cells, or PBMCs.

Measured with immunoSEQ multiplex PCR; TCRdb has only the in-frame clones, and not every one. Found here are over 400,000 clones, 85% to 90% of them singletons; the top ten hold around 8%. Deletions cut 5 bases from V and 1 base from J, with 17 bases between. CDR1 and CDR2 from the germline V gene are SGHAT and FQNNGV. CDR3 size: 16 residues. V and J are TRBV11-2 and TRBJ1-1; a weak D match, TRBD1 (6 bases). The sample was peripheral blood. The clonotype originates from a woman aged 50 to 60 with COVID-19, enrolled during active disease. For the CDR3, the DNA is TGTGCCAGCAGCACCGAGACAGGTGCGCGGAACACTGAAGCTTTCTTT. Translating it yields CASSTETGARNTEAFF.